A selection of T cell receptor beta chains follows, all from one sample in a study of blood T cell repertoires in COVID-19. Produced via immunoSEQ multiplex PCR; TCRdb's table is partial and in-frame only. Altogether roughly 380,000 clones are present, almost 90% being singletons, with the ten largest covering about 0.94%. The sample comprised PBMCs or T cells enriched from blood (not recorded which). These receptor sequences come from a young woman who had been exposed to COVID-19. Both conserved end residues are part of each CDR3. The D gene is left open where the match is weak. Clone sizes are given selectively: once, few, many, or a class where the clone is expanded.

V: TRBV3-1/TRBV3-2; D: TRBD2; size: .; J: TRBJ2-1; CDR3: CASSRSGRSNEQFF; DNA: TGTGCCAGCAGCCGTAGCGGGAGGTCCAATGAGCAGTTCTTC
V: TRBV29-1; D: TRBD1; size: .; J: TRBJ1-2; CDR3: CSGRDRAIGYTF; DNA: TGCAGCGGCCGAGACAGGGCTATAGGCTACACCTTC
V: TRBV27; D: .; size: .; J: TRBJ1-4; CDR3: CASSFSGRDFEKLFF; DNA: TGTGCCAGCAGTTTCTCGGGCAGGGATTTTGAAAAACTGTTTTTT
V: TRBV29-1; D: TRBD1; size: .; J: TRBJ1-1; CDR3: CSVRGTGGINTEAFF; DNA: TGCAGCGTACGAGGGACAGGGGGTATTAACACTGAAGCTTTCTTT
V: TRBV9; D: TRBD1; size: .; J: TRBJ2-7; CDR3: CASSEGAGGTGAYEQYF; DNA: TGTGCCAGCAGCGAAGGGGCAGGAGGGACAGGGGCCTACGAGCAGTACTTC
V: TRBV19; D: .; size: .; J: TRBJ2-1; CDR3: CASSMPQGLAFNEQFF; DNA: TGTGCCAGTAGTATGCCTCAGGGACTGGCCTTCAATGAGCAGTTCTTC
V: TRBV3-1/TRBV3-2; D: TRBD1; size: .; J: TRBJ2-1; CDR3: CASSPTGGVEQFF; DNA: TGTGCCAGCAGTCCTACAGGGGGCGTTGAGCAGTTCTTC
V: TRBV29-1; D: TRBD2; size: .; J: TRBJ2-1; CDR3: CSVEGLTSNEQFF; DNA: TGCAGCGTTGAGGGACTAACCTCCAATGAGCAGTTCTTC
V: TRBV27; D: .; size: .; J: TRBJ2-6; CDR3: CASSLYRGSGANVLTF; DNA: TGTGCCAGCAGTTTATATCGGGGCTCTGGGGCCAACGTCCTGACTTTC
V: TRBV7-3; D: .; size: few; J: TRBJ1-6; CDR3: CASSQAAGANSPLHF; DNA: TGTGCCAGCAGCCAAGCGGCAGGGGCTAATTCACCCCTCCACTTT
V: TRBV24-1; D: .; size: .; J: TRBJ1-5; CDR3: CATSVSYSNQPQHF; DNA: TGTGCCACCAGTGTCAGTTATAGCAATCAGCCCCAGCATTTT
V: TRBV11-2; D: .; size: once; J: TRBJ2-7; CDR3: CASSISGSYEQYF; DNA: TGTGCCAGCAGCATTAGCGGCTCCTACGAGCAGTACTTC
V: TRBV27; D: .; size: once; J: TRBJ2-3; CDR3: CASRILGLDTQYF; DNA: TGTGCCAGCAGAATACTAGGGTTAGATACGCAGTATTTT
V: TRBV28; D: .; size: .; J: TRBJ2-7; CDR3: CASIGAPTYEQYF; DNA: TGTGCCAGCATAGGAGCGCCCACCTACGAGCAGTACTTC
V: TRBV28; D: .; size: .; J: TRBJ2-4; CDR3: CASRPHTGQNIAKNIQYF; DNA: TGTGCCAGCAGACCCCATACAGGACAGAACATAGCCAAAAACATTCAGTACTTC
V: TRBV27; D: .; size: .; J: TRBJ1-2; CDR3: CASSFGVTYGYTF; DNA: TGTGCCAGCAGTTTTGGAGTGACTTATGGCTACACCTTC
V: TRBV7-6; D: .; size: .; J: TRBJ2-7; CDR3: CASSSTGSFFYEQYF; DNA: TGTGCCAGCAGCTCAACAGGGAGTTTCTTTTACGAGCAGTACTTC
V: TRBV10-1; D: .; size: .; J: TRBJ1-1; CDR3: CASSGAYEAFF; DNA: TGCGCCAGCAGTGGGGCTTATGAAGCTTTCTTT
V: TRBV24-1; D: .; size: .; J: TRBJ2-2; CDR3: CATSKVQAWDTGELFF; DNA: TGTGCCACCAGTAAAGTACAGGCTTGGGACACCGGGGAGCTGTTTTTT
V: TRBV25-1; D: .; size: .; J: TRBJ1-2; CDR3: CASSARDTDYGYTF; DNA: TGTGCCAGCAGTGCCAGGGACACCGACTATGGCTACACCTTC
V: TRBV3-1/TRBV3-2; D: TRBD2; size: .; J: TRBJ2-1; CDR3: CASGLAGGSNEQFF; DNA: TGTGCCAGCGGACTAGCGGGCGGCTCAAATGAGCAGTTCTTC
V: TRBV2; D: TRBD2; size: .; J: TRBJ2-7; CDR3: CASSEVLARAPEQYF; DNA: TGTGCCAGCAGTGAAGTACTAGCGCGAGCTCCCGAGCAGTACTTC
V: TRBV29-1; D: .; size: .; J: TRBJ2-7; CDR3: CSVEGQGYEQYF; DNA: TGCAGCGTTGAAGGGCAGGGCTACGAGCAGTACTTC
V: TRBV18; D: TRBD2; size: .; J: TRBJ2-5; CDR3: CASSSSGSTGETQYF; DNA: TGTGCCAGCTCATCCAGCGGGAGTACAGGAGAGACCCAGTACTTC
V: TRBV11-2; D: .; size: few; J: TRBJ2-7; CDR3: CASSLAPYEQYF; DNA: TGTGCCAGCAGCCTAGCCCCTTACGAGCAGTACTTC
V: TRBV7-8; D: .; size: .; J: TRBJ1-1; CDR3: CASSSRVGLNTEAFF; DNA: TGTGCCAGCAGCTCGAGGGTCGGGTTGAACACTGAAGCTTTCTTT
V: TRBV6-5; D: TRBD2; size: .; J: TRBJ2-1; CDR3: CASPTSVRRDEQFF; DNA: TGTGCCAGCCCAACTAGCGTGAGGCGGGATGAGCAGTTCTTC
V: TRBV10-3; D: TRBD1; size: .; J: TRBJ1-1; CDR3: CAISPGQGARNTEAFF; DNA: TGTGCCATCAGCCCGGGACAGGGGGCCCGGAACACTGAAGCTTTCTTT
V: TRBV30; D: TRBD2; size: .; J: TRBJ2-2; CDR3: CAGTSNTGELFF; DNA: TGTGCGGGGACTAGTAACACCGGGGAGCTGTTTTTT
V: TRBV30; D: TRBD2; size: few; J: TRBJ2-7; CDR3: CAWSIQLSSGSMHEQYF; DNA: TGTGCCTGGAGTATACAACTCTCTAGCGGGAGTATGCACGAGCAGTACTTC
V: TRBV5-1; D: TRBD2; size: .; J: TRBJ2-7; CDR3: CASSLGTSGKGSDEQYF; DNA: TGCGCCAGCAGCTTAGGGACTAGCGGCAAAGGGTCCGACGAGCAGTACTTC
V: TRBV21-1; D: .; size: .; J: TRBJ1-1; CDR3: CASSKSGQGDTEAFF; DNA: TGTGCCAGCAGCAAATCCGGACAGGGGGACACTGAAGCTTTCTTT
V: TRBV7-6; D: .; size: .; J: TRBJ1-1; CDR3: CASSLGAASKAFF; DNA: TGTGCCAGCAGCTTAGGGGCAGCTTCTAAAGCTTTCTTT
V: TRBV10-3; D: TRBD2; size: .; J: TRBJ2-6; CDR3: CAIPSREGYPSGANVLTF; DNA: TGTGCCATCCCCTCCCGGGAGGGCTACCCTTCTGGGGCCAACGTCCTGACTTTC
V: TRBV19; D: .; size: .; J: TRBJ2-7; CDR3: CASSISGGDEQYF; DNA: TGTGCCAGTAGTATATCGGGGGGCGACGAGCAGTACTTC